Listed below are T cell receptor beta chains from one sample, sequenced in a study of cytomegalovirus exposure and HLA in healthy donors. Profiling relied on immunoSEQ multiplex PCR, and the TCRdb table lists in-frame clones only, not all of them. Of around 150,000 clones in the sample, 70% to 90% were seen once. Sequencing used PBMCs. These receptors all come from a man aged 50-59 years in good health and CMV-seronegative. CDR3s include the opening cysteine and the closing phenylalanine or tryptophan. D genes are given only for firm matches. Size tells how often a clone was seen (once, few, many) or the class of an expanded clone, and some rows leave it out.

j_call | d_call | clone_size | v_call | cdr3_aa | cdr3_nt
TRBJ2-3 | . | . | TRBV6-5 | CASSSAASSDTDTQYF | TGTGCCAGCAGTTCCGCGGCGTCTAGCGACACAGATACGCAGTATTTT
TRBJ1-5 | . | . | TRBV7-2 | CASSLVQGSNQPQHF | TGTGCCAGCAGCTTAGTTCAGGGTAGCAATCAGCCCCAGCATTTT
TRBJ1-4 | TRBD1 | . | TRBV7-9 | CASSPQGFNEKLFF | TGTGCCAGCAGCCCACAGGGGTTTAATGAAAAACTGTTTTTT
TRBJ2-2 | . | few | TRBV7-9 | CASSRELAEPNTGELFF | TGTGCCAGCAGCCGCGAGTTAGCGGAGCCGAACACCGGGGAGCTGTTTTTT
TRBJ2-2 | . | . | TRBV12-5 | CASGLGGARIGELFF | TGTGCTAGTGGTTTAGGGGGGGCGCGTATCGGGGAGCTGTTTTTT
TRBJ2-3 | TRBD2 | . | TRBV4-2 | CASSQDIGGETDTQYF | TGTGCCAGCAGCCAAGATATCGGGGGGGAGACAGATACGCAGTATTTT
TRBJ1-6 | . | . | TRBV28 | CASSVQGVGRGHDVLHF | TGTGCCAGCAGTGTCCAGGGTGTGGGCAGGGGACATGATGTCCTCCACTTT
TRBJ1-2 | TRBD1 | . | TRBV7-2 | CASSLVGQGWKSNYGYTF | TGTGCCAGCAGCTTAGTGGGACAGGGATGGAAGTCTAACTATGGCTACACCTTC
TRBJ2-7 | TRBD1 | . | TRBV19 | CASGQGTEQYF | TGTGCCAGCGGACAGGGGACCGAGCAGTACTTC
TRBJ1-2 | TRBD1 | few | TRBV4-1 | CASSREGQGALGYTF | TGCGCCAGCAGCCGAGAGGGACAGGGGGCGCTTGGCTACACCTTC
TRBJ1-4 | TRBD1 | . | TRBV7-2 | CASRKQGGEKLFF | TGTGCCAGCAGGAAACAGGGGGGTGAAAAACTGTTTTTT
TRBJ2-1 | . | once | TRBV29-1 | CSVSDNEQFF | TGCAGCGTTTCCGACAATGAGCAGTTCTTC
TRBJ2-7 | . | . | TRBV27 | CASSREAPSTHWSYEQYF | TGTGCCAGCAGTCGTGAGGCTCCCTCAACGCACTGGAGCTACGAGCAGTACTTC
TRBJ2-6 | . | few | TRBV5-1 | CASSLRTGSGANVLTF | TGCGCCAGCAGCTTGAGGACGGGATCTGGGGCCAACGTCCTGACTTTC
TRBJ2-3 | TRBD2 | . | TRBV6-1 | CASSGVVLAATDTQYF | TGTGCCAGCAGTGGGGTCGTACTAGCGGCCACAGATACGCAGTATTTT
TRBJ2-5 | . | . | TRBV11-3 | CASSPMKWAQETQYF | TGTGCCAGCAGCCCAATGAAGTGGGCCCAAGAGACCCAGTACTTC
TRBJ2-5 | TRBD2 | . | TRBV5-4 | CASSPGSGGAATQYF | TGTGCCAGCAGCCCGGGGAGCGGGGGGGCCGCGACCCAGTACTTC
TRBJ1-2 | . | . | TRBV9 | CASSSRGRGANYGYTF | TGTGCCAGCAGCAGCCGTGGGAGGGGGGCTAACTATGGCTACACCTTC
TRBJ2-5 | TRBD2 | once | TRBV4-1 | CASSQLAGGLRETQYF | TGCGCCAGCAGCCAATTAGCGGGGGGCCTTAGAGAGACCCAGTACTTC
TRBJ1-2 | TRBD1 | . | TRBV28 | CASSEPGQGFRGYTF | TGTGCCAGCAGTGAACCGGGACAGGGGTTCCGTGGCTACACCTTC
TRBJ2-3 | TRBD2 | . | TRBV7-3 | CASSVSGGTDTQYF | TGTGCCAGCAGCGTAAGCGGGGGCACAGATACGCAGTATTTT
TRBJ1-5 | . | . | TRBV10-1 | CASSEERDQPQHF | TGCGCCAGCAGTGAAGAACGGGATCAGCCCCAGCATTTT
TRBJ1-2 | . | . | TRBV12-5 | CAGIGTGYGYTF | TGTGCTGGGATTGGGACTGGCTATGGCTACACCTTC
TRBJ2-7 | . | . | TRBV2 | CASSVRDRPYF | TGTGCCAGCAGTGTCCGTGACAGACCGTACTTC